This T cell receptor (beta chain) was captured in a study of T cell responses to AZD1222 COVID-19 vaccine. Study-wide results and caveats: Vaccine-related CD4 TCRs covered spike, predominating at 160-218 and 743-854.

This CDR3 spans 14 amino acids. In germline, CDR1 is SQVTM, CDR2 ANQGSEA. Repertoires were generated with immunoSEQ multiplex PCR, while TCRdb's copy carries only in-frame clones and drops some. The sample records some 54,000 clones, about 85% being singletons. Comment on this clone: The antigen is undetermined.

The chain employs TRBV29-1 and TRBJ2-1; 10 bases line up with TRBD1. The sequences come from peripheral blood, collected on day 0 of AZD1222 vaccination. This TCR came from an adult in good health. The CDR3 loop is CSASVGTGVNEQFF. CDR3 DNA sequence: TGCAGTGCCAGTGTCGGGACAGGGGTCAATGAGCAGTTCTTC.